This T cell receptor beta chain was documented in a study of blood T cell repertoires in COVID-19. The overall study: PBMCs, B-cell-depleted T cells, or T cells were the source of the cDNA or gDNA that made up the material.

Deletions cut 2 bases from V and 3 bases from J, with 14 bases between. The germline V gene has CDR1 MGHDK and CDR2 SYGVNS. The CDR3 loop spans 15 amino acids. Profiled with immunoSEQ multiplex PCR; TCRdb holds only in-frame clones, not every one. The sample includes about 62,000 clones, roughly 92% of them seen just once. The chain recombines TRBV25-1 with TRBJ2-7; D not resolved. Sequencing used peripheral blood. The sequence derives from a human donor in a cohort sampled during active COVID-19. The CDR3 spells CASSEAGSQIYEQYF. CDR3 bases: TGTGCCAGCAGTGAAGCCGGGTCCCAGATCTACGAGCAGTACTTC.